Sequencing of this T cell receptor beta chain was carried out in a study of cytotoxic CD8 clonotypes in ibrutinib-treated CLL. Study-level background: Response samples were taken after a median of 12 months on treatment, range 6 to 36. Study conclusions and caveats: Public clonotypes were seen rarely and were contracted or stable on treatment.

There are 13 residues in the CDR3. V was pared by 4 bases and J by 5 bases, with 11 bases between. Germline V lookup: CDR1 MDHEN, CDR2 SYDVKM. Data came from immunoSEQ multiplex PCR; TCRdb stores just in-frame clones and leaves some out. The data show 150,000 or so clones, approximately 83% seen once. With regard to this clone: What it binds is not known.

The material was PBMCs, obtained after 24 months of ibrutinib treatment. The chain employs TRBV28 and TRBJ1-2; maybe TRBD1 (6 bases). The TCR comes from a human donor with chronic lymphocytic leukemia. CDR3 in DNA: TGTGCCAGCAGTTCCCAACAGGGTTATGGCTACACCTTC. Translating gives CASSSQQGYGYTF.